This TCR beta chain was sequenced for a study of blood T cell repertoires in COVID-19. Overall study: Acute-phase and convalescent COVID-19 samples originated in the United States, Italy and Spain. PBMCs, B-cell-depleted T cells, or T cells provided the cDNA or gDNA that made up the material.

The J segment lost 11 bases and the V segment lost 5 bases, leaving 10 bases of the junction unmatched. The CDR3 has 16 residues. Per germline, CDR1 LNHDA and CDR2 SQIVND (reference sequence). Per the original data handling: Reference gene primer amplification gave estimated nucleated cell counts. Method: immunoSEQ multiplex PCR; TCRdb's copy keeps in-frame clones and lacks some. D and trimming come from the DNA, and the V and J calls and clone size come from that table. The table records 150,000 to 200,000 clones, around 82% of them present only once. Source material: peripheral blood. This TCR was sampled from a man younger than 35 with active or convalescent COVID-19. This rearrangement joins TRBV19 to TRBJ1-6; 12 bases agree with TRBD1. The DNA for the CDR3 is TGTGCCAGTAGTGCTCGGGACAGGGGGCGCGTAACACCCCTCCACTTT. Protein sequence: CASSARDRGRVTPLHF.